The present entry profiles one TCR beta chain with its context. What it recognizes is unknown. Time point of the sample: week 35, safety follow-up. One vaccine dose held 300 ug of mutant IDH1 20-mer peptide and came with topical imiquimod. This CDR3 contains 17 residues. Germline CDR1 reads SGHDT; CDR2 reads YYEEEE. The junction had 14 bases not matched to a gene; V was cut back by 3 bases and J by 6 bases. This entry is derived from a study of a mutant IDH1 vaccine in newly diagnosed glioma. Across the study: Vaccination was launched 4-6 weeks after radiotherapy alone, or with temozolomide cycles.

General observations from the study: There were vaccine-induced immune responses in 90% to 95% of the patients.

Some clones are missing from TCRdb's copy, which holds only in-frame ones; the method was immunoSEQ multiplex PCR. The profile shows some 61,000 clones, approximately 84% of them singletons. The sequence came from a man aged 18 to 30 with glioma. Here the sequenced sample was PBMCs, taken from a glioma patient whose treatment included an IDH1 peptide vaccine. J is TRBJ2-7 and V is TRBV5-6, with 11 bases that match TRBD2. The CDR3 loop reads CASSSWSSGGALGEQYF. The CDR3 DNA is TGTGCCAGCAGCTCCTGGAGTAGCGGGGGGGCTTTAGGCGAGCAGTACTTC.